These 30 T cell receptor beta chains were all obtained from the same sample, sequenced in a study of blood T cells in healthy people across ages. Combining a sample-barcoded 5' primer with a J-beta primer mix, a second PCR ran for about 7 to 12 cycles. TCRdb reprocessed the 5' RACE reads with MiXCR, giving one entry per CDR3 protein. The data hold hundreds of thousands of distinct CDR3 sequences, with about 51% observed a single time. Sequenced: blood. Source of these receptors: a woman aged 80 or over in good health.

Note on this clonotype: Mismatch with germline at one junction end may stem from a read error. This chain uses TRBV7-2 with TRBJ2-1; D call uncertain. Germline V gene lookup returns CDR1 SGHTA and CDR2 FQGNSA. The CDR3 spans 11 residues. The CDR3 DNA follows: TGTGCCTGCAGCTGGAAAAATGAGCAGTTCTTC. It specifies CACSWKNEQFF. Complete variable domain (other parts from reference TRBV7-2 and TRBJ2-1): GAGVSQSPSNKVTEKGKDVELRCDPISGHTALYWYRQSLGQGLEFLIYFQGNSAPDKSGLPSDRFSAERTGGSVSTLTIQRTQQEDSAVYLCACSWKNEQFFGPGTRLTVL.

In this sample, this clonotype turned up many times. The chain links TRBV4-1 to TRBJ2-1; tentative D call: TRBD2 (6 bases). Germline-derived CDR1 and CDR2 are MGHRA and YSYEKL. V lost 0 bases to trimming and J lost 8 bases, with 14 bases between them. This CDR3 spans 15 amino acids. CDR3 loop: CASSQDRGRDYEQFF. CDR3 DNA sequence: TGCGCCAGCAGCCAAGATCGGGGCAGGGACTATGAGCAGTTCTTC.

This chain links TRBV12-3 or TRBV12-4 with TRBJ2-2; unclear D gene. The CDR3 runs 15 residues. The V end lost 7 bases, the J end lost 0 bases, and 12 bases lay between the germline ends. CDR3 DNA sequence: TGTGCCAGCACCCTACAGCCAACGAACACCGGGGAGCTGTTTTTT. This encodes CASTLQPTNTGELFF.

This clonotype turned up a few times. Written as DNA, the CDR3 is TGTGCCAGCAGCCAGGCGTCCCGGGACAGGGGGGTTCAGCCCCAGCATTTT. It codes for CASSQASRDRGVQPQHF. The J gene is TRBJ1-5, the V gene TRBV3-1, with 11 positions matching TRBD1. CDR3 size: 17 residues. The germline V gene encodes CDR1 LGHDT and CDR2 YNNKEL (reference sequence). V lost 3 bases, J lost 6 bases, and 10 bases stayed unmatched.

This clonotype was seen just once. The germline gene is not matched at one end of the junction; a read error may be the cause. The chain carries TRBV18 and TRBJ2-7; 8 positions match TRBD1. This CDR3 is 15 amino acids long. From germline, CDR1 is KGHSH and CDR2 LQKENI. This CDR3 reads CAGSPWQGASNEQYF. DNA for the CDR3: TGTGCCGGCTCCCCTTGGCAGGGGGCGAGCAATGAGCAGTACTTC.

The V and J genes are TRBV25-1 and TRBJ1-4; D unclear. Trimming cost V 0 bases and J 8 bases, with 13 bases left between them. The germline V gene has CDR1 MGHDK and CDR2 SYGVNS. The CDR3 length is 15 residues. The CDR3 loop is CASSEYRGLNEKLFF. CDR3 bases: TGTGCCAGCAGTGAATATCGGGGATTAAACGAAAAACTGTTTTTT.

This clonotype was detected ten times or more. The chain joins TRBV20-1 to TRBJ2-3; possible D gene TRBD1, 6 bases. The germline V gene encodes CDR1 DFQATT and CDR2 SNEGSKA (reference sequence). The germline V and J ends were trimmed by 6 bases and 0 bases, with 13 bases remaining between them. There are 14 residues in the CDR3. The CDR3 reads CSAIKDSSTDTQYF. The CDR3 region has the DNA TGCAGTGCCATAAAGGACAGTAGCACAGATACGCAGTATTTT.

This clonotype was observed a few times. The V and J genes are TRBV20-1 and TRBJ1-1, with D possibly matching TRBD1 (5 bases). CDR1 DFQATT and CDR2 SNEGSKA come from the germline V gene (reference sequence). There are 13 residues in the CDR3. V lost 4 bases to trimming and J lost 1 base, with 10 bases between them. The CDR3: CSATTGGNTEAFF. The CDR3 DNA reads TGCAGTGCTACCACTGGGGGGAACACTGAAGCTTTCTTT.

In nucleotides, the CDR3 is TGTGCCAGCAGGTACAACCCTCCGAGGGGCTACACCTTC. Amino acid sequence: CASRYNPPRGYTF. The chain uses TRBV6-5 and TRBJ1-2; D gene uncertain. The CDR3 sequence is 13 residues long. Per the germline V gene, CDR1 is MNHEY and CDR2 is SVGAGI. V was clipped by 6 bases and J by 8 bases, with 16 bases between them.

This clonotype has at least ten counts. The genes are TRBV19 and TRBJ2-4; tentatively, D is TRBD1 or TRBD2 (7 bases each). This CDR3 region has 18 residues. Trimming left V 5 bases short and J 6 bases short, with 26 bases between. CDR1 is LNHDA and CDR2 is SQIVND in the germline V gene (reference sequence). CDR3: CASSPRHRQGTGGNIQYF. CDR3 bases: TGTGCCAGTAGTCCACGACACAGACAGGGAACGGGAGGAAACATTCAGTACTTC.

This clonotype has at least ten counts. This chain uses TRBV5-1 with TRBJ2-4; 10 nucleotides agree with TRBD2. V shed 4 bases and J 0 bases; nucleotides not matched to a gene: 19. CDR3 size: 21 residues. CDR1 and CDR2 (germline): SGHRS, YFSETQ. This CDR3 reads CASSDPANLAGDTLAKNIQYF. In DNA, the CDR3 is TGCGCCAGCAGCGATCCCGCCAACCTAGCGGGAGACACCCTAGCCAAAAACATTCAGTACTTC.

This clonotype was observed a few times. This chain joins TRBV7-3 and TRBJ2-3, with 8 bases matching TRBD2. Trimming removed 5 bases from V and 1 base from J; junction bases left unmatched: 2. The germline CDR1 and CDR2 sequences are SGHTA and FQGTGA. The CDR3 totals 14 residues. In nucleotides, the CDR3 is TGTGCCAGCAGCCATAGCGGGGGCACAGATACGCAGTATTTT. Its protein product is CASSHSGGTDTQYF. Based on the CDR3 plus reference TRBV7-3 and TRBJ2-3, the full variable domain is GAGVSQTPSNKVTEKGKYVELRCDPISGHTALYWYRQSLGQGPEFLIYFQGTGAADDSGLPNDRFFAVRPEGSVSTLKIQRTERGDSAVYLCASSHSGGTDTQYFGPGTRLTVL.

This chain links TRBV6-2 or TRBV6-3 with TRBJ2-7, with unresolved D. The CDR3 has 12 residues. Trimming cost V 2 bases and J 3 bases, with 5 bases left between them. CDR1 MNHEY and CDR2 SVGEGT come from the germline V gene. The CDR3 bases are TGTGCCAGCAGTTACGAGAACTACGAGCAGTACTTC. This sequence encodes CASSYENYEQYF.

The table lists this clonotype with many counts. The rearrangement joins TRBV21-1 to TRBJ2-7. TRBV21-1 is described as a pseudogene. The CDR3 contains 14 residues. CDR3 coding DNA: TGTGCCAGCAGCAAAGGGACCTTTAAACGGGAGCAGTACTTC. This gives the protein CASSKGTFKREQYF.

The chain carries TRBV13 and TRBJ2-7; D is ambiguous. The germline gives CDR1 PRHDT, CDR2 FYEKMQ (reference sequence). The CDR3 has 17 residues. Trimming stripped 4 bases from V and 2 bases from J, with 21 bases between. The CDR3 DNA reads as TGTGCCAGCAGCTCCCGTCACAGCCCGTTTGGCGCCTACGAGCAGTACTTC. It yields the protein CASSSRHSPFGAYEQYF. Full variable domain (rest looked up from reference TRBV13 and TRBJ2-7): AAGVIQSPRHLIKEKRETATLKCYPIPRHDTVYWYQQGPGQDPQFLISFYEKMQSDKGSIPDRFSAQQFSDYHSELNMSSLELGDSALYFCASSSRHSPFGAYEQYFGPGTRLTVT.

CDR3 loop: CASSQETGSDTQYF. CDR3 in DNA: TGTGCCAGCAGCCAAGAGACGGGCTCAGATACGCAGTATTTT. The V call is TRBV3-1, the J call TRBJ2-3; D is unclear. This CDR3 region has 14 residues. Germline V lookup: CDR1 LGHDT, CDR2 YNNKEL (reference sequence). With 0 bases removed from V and 4 bases from J, the gap between germline ends came to 8 bases.

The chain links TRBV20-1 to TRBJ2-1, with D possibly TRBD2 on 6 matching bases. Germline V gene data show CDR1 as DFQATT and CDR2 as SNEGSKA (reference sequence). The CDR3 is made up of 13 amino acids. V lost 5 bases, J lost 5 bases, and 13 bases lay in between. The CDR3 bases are TGCAGTGCTCCGGGACTCCTTAACAATGAGCAGTTCTTC. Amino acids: CSAPGLLNNEQFF.

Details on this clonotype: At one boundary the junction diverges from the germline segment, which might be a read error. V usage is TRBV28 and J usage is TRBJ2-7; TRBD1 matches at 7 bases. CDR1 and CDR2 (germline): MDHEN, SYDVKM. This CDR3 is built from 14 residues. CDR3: CAGSRPGQIYEQYF. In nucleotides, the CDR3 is TGTGCCGGCAGTCGCCCGGGACAGATCTACGAGCAGTACTTC.

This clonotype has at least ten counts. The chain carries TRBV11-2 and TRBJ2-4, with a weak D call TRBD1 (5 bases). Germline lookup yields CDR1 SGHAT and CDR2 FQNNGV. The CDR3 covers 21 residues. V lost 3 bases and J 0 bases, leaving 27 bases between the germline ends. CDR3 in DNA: TGTGCCAGCAGCTTTGGGAAGTCGGCAGGGCCCGCTAGATTAGCCAAAAACATTCAGTACTTC. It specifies CASSFGKSAGPARLAKNIQYF.

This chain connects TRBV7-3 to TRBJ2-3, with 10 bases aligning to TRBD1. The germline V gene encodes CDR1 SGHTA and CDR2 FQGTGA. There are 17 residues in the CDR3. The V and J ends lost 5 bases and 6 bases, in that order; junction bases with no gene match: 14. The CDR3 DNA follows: TGTGCCAGCAGCCCAACCGGGACAGGGGATGGGTTGGATACGCAGTATTTT. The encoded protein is CASSPTGTGDGLDTQYF.

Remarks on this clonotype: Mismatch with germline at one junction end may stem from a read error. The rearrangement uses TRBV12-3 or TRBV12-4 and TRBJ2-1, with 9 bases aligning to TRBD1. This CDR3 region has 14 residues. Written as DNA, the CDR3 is TGTGTCAGCAGTTTGGGGACAGGGAACAATGAGCAGTTCTTC. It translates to CVSSLGTGNNEQFF.

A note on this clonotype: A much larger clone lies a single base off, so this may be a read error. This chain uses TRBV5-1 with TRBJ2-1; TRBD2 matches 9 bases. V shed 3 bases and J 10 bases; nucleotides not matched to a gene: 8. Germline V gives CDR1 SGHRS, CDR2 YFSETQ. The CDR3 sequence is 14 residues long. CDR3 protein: CASSSDSGSYEQFF. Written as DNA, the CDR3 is TGCGCCAGCAGCTCAGATAGCGGGAGCTACGAGCAGTTCTTC. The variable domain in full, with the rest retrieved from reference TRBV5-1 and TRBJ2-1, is KAGVTQTPRYLIKTRGQQVTLSCSPISGHRSVSWYQQTPGQGLQFLFEYFSETQRNKGNFPGRFSGRQFSNSRSEMNVSTLELGDSALYLCASSSDSGSYEQFFGPGTRLTVL.

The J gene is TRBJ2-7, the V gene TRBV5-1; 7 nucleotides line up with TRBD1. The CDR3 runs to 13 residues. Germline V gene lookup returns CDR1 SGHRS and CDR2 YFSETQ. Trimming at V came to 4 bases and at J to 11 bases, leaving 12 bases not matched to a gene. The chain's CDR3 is CASSLDVTGDKYF. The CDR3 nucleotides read TGCGCCAGCAGCCTAGACGTCACAGGGGATAAGTACTTC.

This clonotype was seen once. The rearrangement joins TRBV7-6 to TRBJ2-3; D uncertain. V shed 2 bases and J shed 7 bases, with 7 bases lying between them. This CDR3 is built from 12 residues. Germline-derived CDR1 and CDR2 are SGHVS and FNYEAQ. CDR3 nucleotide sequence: TGTGCCAGCAGCTTATCCGAGCATACGCAGTATTTT. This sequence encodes CASSLSEHTQYF.

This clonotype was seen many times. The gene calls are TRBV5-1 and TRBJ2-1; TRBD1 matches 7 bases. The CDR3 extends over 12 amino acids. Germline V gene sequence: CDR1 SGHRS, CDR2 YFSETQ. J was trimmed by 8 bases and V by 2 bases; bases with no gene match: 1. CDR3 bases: TGCGCCAGCAGCTTCACAGGGGATGAGCAGTTCTTC. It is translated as CASSFTGDEQFF. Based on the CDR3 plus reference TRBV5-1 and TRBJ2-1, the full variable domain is KAGVTQTPRYLIKTRGQQVTLSCSPISGHRSVSWYQQTPGQGLQFLFEYFSETQRNKGNFPGRFSGRQFSNSRSEMNVSTLELGDSALYLCASSFTGDEQFFGPGTRLTVL.

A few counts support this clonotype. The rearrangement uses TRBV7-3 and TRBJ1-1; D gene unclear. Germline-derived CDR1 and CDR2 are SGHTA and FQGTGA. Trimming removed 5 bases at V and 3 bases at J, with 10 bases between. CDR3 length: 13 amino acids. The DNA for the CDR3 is TGTGCCAGCAGCGTAGGGAGGGACACTGAAGCTTTCTTT. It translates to CASSVGRDTEAFF.

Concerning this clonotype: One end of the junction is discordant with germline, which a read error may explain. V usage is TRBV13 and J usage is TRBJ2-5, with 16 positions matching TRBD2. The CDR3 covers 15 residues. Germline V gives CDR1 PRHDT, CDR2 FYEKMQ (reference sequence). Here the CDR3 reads CASSYGTSGRETRYF. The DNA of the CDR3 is TGTGCCAGCAGCTACGGGACTAGCGGGAGGGAGACCCGGTACTTC.

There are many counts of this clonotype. The chain's CDR3 is CASSLILRGTEQFF. For the CDR3, the DNA is TGTGCCAGCAGCTTAATATTGCGGGGTACTGAGCAGTTCTTC. The chain recombines TRBV7-3 with TRBJ2-1, with D maybe TRBD2 (6 bases). Germline-derived CDR1 and CDR2 are SGHTA and FQGTGA. The CDR3 consists of 14 residues. The V gene lost 1 base and the J gene lost 9 bases, with 13 bases spanning the gap.

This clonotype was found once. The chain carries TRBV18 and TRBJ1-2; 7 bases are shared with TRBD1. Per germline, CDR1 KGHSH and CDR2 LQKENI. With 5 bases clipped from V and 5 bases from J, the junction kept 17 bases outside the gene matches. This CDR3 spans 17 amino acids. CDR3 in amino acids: CASSAIKKDRELYGYTF. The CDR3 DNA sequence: TGTGCCAGCTCAGCCATAAAGAAAGACAGGGAGCTTTATGGCTACACCTTC.

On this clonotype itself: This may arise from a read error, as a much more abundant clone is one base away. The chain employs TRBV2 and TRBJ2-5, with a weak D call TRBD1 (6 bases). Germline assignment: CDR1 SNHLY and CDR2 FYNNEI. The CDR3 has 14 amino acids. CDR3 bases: TGTGCCAGCAATGAAGACAGGATAAGAGATTCCCAGTACTTC. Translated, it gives CASNEDRIRDSQYF.